This T cell receptor beta chain is from a study of cytomegalovirus exposure and HLA in healthy donors. For the study at large: Early release data held 80 million to 100 million unique TCRs from HLA-typed donors.

Whole-study findings and limits: The authors excluded some V segments, including TRBV6-2 and TRBV6-3, as indistinguishable. Most CMV-associated TCR beta chains appeared HLA-restricted in a later analysis.

V lost 6 bases to trimming and J lost 8 bases, with 13 bases between them. Germline CDR1 MGHDK, CDR2 SYGVNS. This CDR3 spans 12 amino acids. Researchers ran the PCR with 60 Vbeta and 13 Jbeta primers. Only in-frame clones appear in the TCRdb table, and some are missing; sequencing was by immunoSEQ multiplex PCR. The sample has 200,000 to 300,000 clones, about 85% seen once; the top ten hold around 0.23%. As for this clone: Its cognate antigen is unknown.

This clonotype originated in a girl between 2 and 10 years old in good health and CMV-seronegative. Sequencing was done on a sample of PBMCs. The chain uses TRBV25-1 and TRBJ1-1; possible D gene TRBD1, 6 bases. Written as DNA, the CDR3 is TGTGCCAGCAGACCCGGGACATCAGAAGCTTTCTTT. This sequence encodes CASRPGTSEAFF.